This TCR beta chain emerged from a study of blood T cell repertoires in COVID-19. Background on the study: There were acute and convalescent COVID-19 samples, and they came from the United States, Italy and Spain. From T cells, B-cell-depleted T cells, or PBMCs came the material, which was cDNA or gDNA.

This CDR3 region has 17 residues. J gave up 4 bases and V 2 bases, and 8 bases lay outside the gene matches. The germline gives CDR1 SGHVS, CDR2 FNYEAQ. Original processing methods: Estimation of nucleated cell counts was performed using reference gene primer amplification. The method was immunoSEQ multiplex PCR; TCRdb's version includes in-frame clones alone and lacks a portion of them. The DNA gave D and trimming, while V, J and clone size come from that table. The sample contains 40,000 to 50,000 clones, about 89% of which appear only once. The clonotype was recovered from a human donor in a cohort sampled during active COVID-19. The chain recombines TRBV7-6 with TRBJ1-4; 9 bases match TRBD1. Material: peripheral blood. The CDR3 loop reads CASSLRTGAGFNEKLFF. CDR3 in DNA: TGTGCCAGCAGCTTAAGGACAGGGGCAGGATTTAATGAAAAACTGTTTTTT.